A selection of T cell receptor beta chains follows, all from one sample in a study of shared clonotypes between healthy human individuals. Sequencing used immunoSEQ multiplex PCR; TCRdb keeps in-frame clones, though not all of them. The sample carries about 640,000 clones, about three quarters recorded once. The material sequenced was memory CD4+ T cells sorted from blood. Receptors were obtained from a woman aged 30 to 39 in good health. CDR3s include the opening cysteine and the closing phenylalanine or tryptophan. The D gene is left open where the match is weak. Size values are once, few and many counts, or a class for expanded clones, and some rows have none.

>few|TRBJ1-4|TRBD1|TRBV5-5
TGTGCCAGCAGCTCGGGACAGCCTAATGAAAAACTGTTTTTT
CASSSGQPNEKLFF
>few|TRBJ2-2|.|TRBV28
TGTGCCAGCAGGTGGGGCGGGACATCTAACACCGGGGAGCTGTTTTTT
CASRWGGTSNTGELFF
>few|TRBJ2-7|.|TRBV25-1
TGTGCCAGCAGTCCCCTGGTTGGGTACGAGCAGTACTTC
CASSPLVGYEQYF
>.|TRBJ2-7|TRBD1|TRBV5-1
TGCGCCAGCAGCTTAGGTAACACCGGGACAGGGGAGTACGAGCAGTACTTC
CASSLGNTGTGEYEQYF
>.|TRBJ2-7|TRBD1|TRBV19
TGTGCCAGTAGTATGGGAGGGACAGGGGGCCGGGACGAGCAGTACTTC
CASSMGGTGGRDEQYF
>once|TRBJ2-5|.|TRBV11-3
TGTGCCAGCAGCTTAGGGGGGGTACAAGAGACCCAGTACTTC
CASSLGGVQETQYF
>.|TRBJ2-7|.|TRBV10-3
TGTGCCATCAGTGAGTCGAGTTACGAGCAGTACTTC
CAISESSYEQYF
>.|TRBJ2-1|.|TRBV30
TGTGCCTGGAGTGTGGGGGCCGGTAGCTCCTACAATGAGCAGTTCTTC
CAWSVGAGSSYNEQFF
>.|TRBJ2-7|TRBD1|TRBV11-2
TGTGCCACCTCTCGACAGGGATCCTACGAGCAGTACTTC
CATSRQGSYEQYF
>few|TRBJ1-2|TRBD1|TRBV27
TGTGCCAGCAGTAGACGGACAGGGTCCATTTCTAACTATGGCTACACCTTC
CASSRRTGSISNYGYTF
>many|TRBJ2-1|TRBD1|TRBV25-1
TGTGCCAGCAGTAGGGACAGGGGCTACAATGAGCAGTTCTTC
CASSRDRGYNEQFF
>few|TRBJ2-6|.|TRBV5-1
TGCGCCAGCAGCTTAGACGGTATGTCTGGGGCCAACGTCCTGACTTTC
CASSLDGMSGANVLTF
>.|TRBJ2-1|TRBD2|TRBV4-1
TGCGCCAGCAGCCAACCCGGGACTAAGCGGTACAATGAGCAGTTCTTC
CASSQPGTKRYNEQFF
>.|TRBJ1-1|.|TRBV6-6
TGTGCCAGCAGTTCCATATACTCCGGCACTGAAGCTTTCTTT
CASSSIYSGTEAFF
>.|TRBJ2-7|TRBD2|TRBV2
TGTGCCAGCAGTGGCCAGCGGGGGGCCGAGCAGTACTTC
CASSGQRGAEQYF
>few|TRBJ1-5|TRBD1|TRBV19
TGTGCCAGTAGTCTCGGGACAGGGGGCTTAGTGGGTCAGCCCCAGCATTTT
CASSLGTGGLVGQPQHF
>.|TRBJ2-3|.|TRBV29-1
TGCAGCGTTCTGTCTGGTACCGGGAGCACAGATACGCAGTATTTT
CSVLSGTGSTDTQYF
>.|TRBJ2-1|.|TRBV28
TGTGCCAGCCCCCCCGGGGGCTTCGAGAATGAGCAGTTCTTC
CASPPGGFENEQFF
>.|TRBJ2-7|.|TRBV19
TGTGCCAGTGGGAACTACCACGAGCAGTACTTC
CASGNYHEQYF
>.|TRBJ2-6|.|TRBV2
TGTGCCAGCAGTGATTTTCAGGGTTTCTCTGGGGCCAACGTCCTGACTTTC
CASSDFQGFSGANVLTF
>once|TRBJ2-1|.|TRBV5-1
TGCGCCAGCAGCTTGGCTTCAGGGTCCTACAATGAGCAGTTCTTC
CASSLASGSYNEQFF
>.|TRBJ1-2|.|TRBV6-5
TGTGCCAGCAGTTACGGGCAGGGGATCTCCTATGGCTACACCTTC
CASSYGQGISYGYTF
>many|TRBJ2-7|TRBD1|TRBV4-1
TGCGCCAGCAGCCAGGCCGGGACAGGACCCTACGAGCAGTACTTC
CASSQAGTGPYEQYF
>.|TRBJ1-4|.|TRBV7-2
TGTGCCAGCAGCTTTGGCAGGGGAGGAGAAAAACTGTTTTTT
CASSFGRGGEKLFF
>.|TRBJ1-2|.|TRBV5-5
TGTGCCAGCAGCTTGGTGATCCAGGGAGCTAACTATGGCTACACCTTC
CASSLVIQGANYGYTF
>few|TRBJ2-7|TRBD1|TRBV30
TGTGCCTGGAGGGGTGGGACAGTCTCCGAGCAGTACTTC
CAWRGGTVSEQYF
>.|TRBJ1-5|.|TRBV19
TGTGCCAGTAGTATCGGTTCACAACAAAATCAGCCCCAGCATTTT
CASSIGSQQNQPQHF
>.|TRBJ1-1|.|TRBV5-1
TGCGCCAGCAGCTTAGTCCCGCCGAACACTGAAGCTTTCTTT
CASSLVPPNTEAFF
>few|TRBJ2-2|TRBD2|TRBV5-1
TGCGCCAGCAGCTTAGCTAGCGGGATCACCGGGGAGCTGTTTTTT
CASSLASGITGELFF
>few|TRBJ2-5|.|TRBV5-6
TGTGCCAGCAGCTTAAGGGAGCTGGGAGGAGAGACCCAGTACTTC
CASSLRELGGETQYF
>.|TRBJ1-6|TRBD1|TRBV5-1
TGCGCCAGCAGCCCTGGGACAGGGGCCAATTCACCCCTCCACTTT
CASSPGTGANSPLHF
>once|TRBJ2-2|TRBD1|TRBV7-2
TGTGCCAGCAGCTCCCATAGGGACAGGGCTCCCGGGGAGCTGTTTTTT
CASSSHRDRAPGELFF
>.|TRBJ2-5|.|TRBV6-5
TGTGCCAGCAGCGATCAAGAGACCCAGTACTTC
CASSDQETQYF
>.|TRBJ2-5|TRBD1|TRBV7-7
TGTGCCAGCAGCCGGGACAGGAGATCTGTGGAGCAGTACTTC
CASSRDRRSVEQYF
>few|TRBJ2-2|.|TRBV27
TGTGCCAGCGGACGGCCGGGACGCACCGGGGAGCTGTTTTTT
CASGRPGRTGELFF
>once|TRBJ2-5|TRBD2|TRBV5-4
TGTGCCAGCAGCTTCTCAGCGGGAGTTGGAGAGACCCAGTACTTC
CASSFSAGVGETQYF
>few|TRBJ2-1|TRBD2|TRBV9
TGTGCCAGCAGCTTCTCGGGAGGTCATACGTACAATGAGCAGTTCTTC
CASSFSGGHTYNEQFF
>.|TRBJ2-3|TRBD2|TRBV4-1
TGCGCCAGCAGCCAAGATACCACTAGCGGGAGGGTTCATACGCAGTATTTT
CASSQDTTSGRVHTQYF
>.|TRBJ2-3|.|TRBV19
TGTGCCAGTAGCGAACCTAGCACAGATACGCAGTATTTT
CASSEPSTDTQYF
>few|TRBJ1-5|TRBD1|TRBV28
TGTGCCAGCAGCCCACAGGGGGCGCAAAACAATCAGCCCCAGCATTTT
CASSPQGAQNNQPQHF
>.|TRBJ2-4|.|TRBV19
TGTGCCAGTAATCCCGGATTAGCCAAAAACATTCAGTACTTC
CASNPGLAKNIQYF
>.|TRBJ2-7|TRBD2|TRBV27
TGTGCCAGCAGCTCCAGAGATAGCGGGAGCTACGAGCAGTACTTC
CASSSRDSGSYEQYF
>few|TRBJ2-3|.|TRBV6-5
TGTGCCAGCAGGTCCAGACCGCCCACAGATACGCAGTATTTT
CASRSRPPTDTQYF
>few|TRBJ2-3|TRBD2|TRBV6-5
TGTGCCAGCAACCGAGCGGGAGTGGAAGATACGCAGTATTTT
CASNRAGVEDTQYF
>.|TRBJ1-4|.|TRBV6-5
TGTGCCAGCAGACAGGGCGGTGAAAAACTGTTTTTT
CASRQGGEKLFF
>.|TRBJ1-4|.|TRBV5-4
TGTGCCAGCAGCCTGGACGCCGCTGAAAAACTGTTTTTT
CASSLDAAEKLFF
>once|TRBJ2-3|.|TRBV6-4
TGTGCCAGCAGTGACTCAAGCGGGACAGGACTAGCGCTCACAGATACGCAGTATTTT
CASSDSSGTGLALTDTQYF
>.|TRBJ2-1|TRBD2|TRBV28
TGTGCCAGCAGTTTGGGTGGACTAGCGGGGGACAATGAGCAGTTCTTC
CASSLGGLAGDNEQFF
>once|TRBJ2-3|.|TRBV30
TGTGCCTGGAGTGTTACCGGGAGAGCAGATACGCAGTATTTT
CAWSVTGRADTQYF
>.|TRBJ2-1|.|TRBV10-1
TGCGCCAGCAGTGGGACAGGGCGGGGGGAAACCTACAATGAGCAGTTCTTC
CASSGTGRGETYNEQFF
>.|TRBJ2-3|.|TRBV10-3
TGTGCCATCAGTGGTCGAGGTGCGGATACGCAGTATTTT
CAISGRGADTQYF
>.|TRBJ2-5|TRBD2|TRBV7-8
TGTGCCAGCAGCTTTACTAGCGGAGGGGAGACCCAGTACTTC
CASSFTSGGETQYF
>.|TRBJ2-7|.|TRBV29-1
TGCAGCGCCGGGTCCACAGGAAACTACGAGCAGTACTTC
CSAGSTGNYEQYF